The present T cell receptor (beta chain) was sequenced within a study of cytomegalovirus exposure and HLA in healthy donors. Study-wide points: DRB1 had the most TCR associations and HLA-C the fewest, a later analysis found, with rates varying by HLA locus. Equally common other TCR beta chains were less clonally expanded than HLA-associated ones, a later analysis found. Analysis performed later found roughly 18,000 TCR beta sequences associated with HLA alleles at 0.05 false discovery rate.

In the PCR, 60 Vbeta and 13 Jbeta primers were used. Measured with immunoSEQ multiplex PCR; TCRdb has only the in-frame clones, and not every one. The table includes approximately 300,000 clones, about four fifths detected once. Notes on this clone: No antigen is known for it.

The V gene lost 1 base and the J gene lost 2 bases, with 15 bases spanning the gap. The CDR3 runs 16 residues. Germline V gives CDR1 SGHAT, CDR2 FQNNGV. The sample taken for sequencing was PBMCs. The sequence was obtained from a girl aged 2-10 years in good health and CMV-seronegative. V gene TRBV11-2 combines with J gene TRBJ2-7; weak D call: TRBD1 (6 bases). The CDR3 DNA sequence: TGTGCCAGCAGCTTAGTCGGTGGGGACAAACCCTACGAGCAGTACTTC. Protein sequence: CASSLVGGDKPYEQYF.